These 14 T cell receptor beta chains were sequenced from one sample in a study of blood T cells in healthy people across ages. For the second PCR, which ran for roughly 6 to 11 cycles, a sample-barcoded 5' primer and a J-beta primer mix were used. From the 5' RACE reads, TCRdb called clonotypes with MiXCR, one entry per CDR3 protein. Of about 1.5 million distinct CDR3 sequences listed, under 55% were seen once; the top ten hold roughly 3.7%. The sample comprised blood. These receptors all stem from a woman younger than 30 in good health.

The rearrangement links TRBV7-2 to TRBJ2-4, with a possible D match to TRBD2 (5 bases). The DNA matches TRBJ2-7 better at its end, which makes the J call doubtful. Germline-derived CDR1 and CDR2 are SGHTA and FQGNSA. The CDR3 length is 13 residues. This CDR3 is CASSVRTVYEQYF. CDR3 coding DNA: TGTGCCAGCAGCGTAAGGACTGTCTACGAGCAGTACTTC.

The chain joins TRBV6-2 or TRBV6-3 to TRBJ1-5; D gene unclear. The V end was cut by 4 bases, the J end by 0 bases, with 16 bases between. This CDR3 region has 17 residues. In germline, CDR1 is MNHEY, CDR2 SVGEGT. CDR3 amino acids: CASSSVTSSYSNQPQHF. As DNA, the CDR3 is TGTGCCAGCAGTTCCGTGACCTCGTCATATAGCAATCAGCCCCAGCATTTT.

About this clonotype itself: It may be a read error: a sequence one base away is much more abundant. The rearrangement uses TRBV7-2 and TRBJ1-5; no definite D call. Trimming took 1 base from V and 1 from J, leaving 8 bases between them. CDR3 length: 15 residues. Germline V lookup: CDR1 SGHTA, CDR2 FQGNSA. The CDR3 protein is CASSLVFGSNQPQHF. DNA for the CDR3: TGTGCCAGCAGCTTAGTTTTCGGAAGCAATCAGCCCCAGCATTTT.

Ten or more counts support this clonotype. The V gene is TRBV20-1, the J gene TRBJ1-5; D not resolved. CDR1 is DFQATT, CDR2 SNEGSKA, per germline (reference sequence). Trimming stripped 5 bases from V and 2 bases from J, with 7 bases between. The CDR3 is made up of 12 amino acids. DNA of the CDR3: TGCAGTGCTTTGGGTGGCAATCAGCCCCAGCATTTT. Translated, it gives CSALGGNQPQHF.

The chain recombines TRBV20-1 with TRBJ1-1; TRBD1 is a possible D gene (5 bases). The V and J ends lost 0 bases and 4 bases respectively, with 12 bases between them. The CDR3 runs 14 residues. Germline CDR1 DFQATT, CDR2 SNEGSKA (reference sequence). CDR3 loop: CSARDRGIRTEAFF. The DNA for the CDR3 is TGCAGTGCTAGAGATCGGGGGATCCGCACTGAAGCTTTCTTT.

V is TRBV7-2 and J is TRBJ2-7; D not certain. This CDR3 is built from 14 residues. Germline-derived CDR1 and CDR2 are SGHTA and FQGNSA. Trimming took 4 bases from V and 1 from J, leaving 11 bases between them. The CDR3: CASSSCMKSYEQYF. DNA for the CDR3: TGTGCCAGCAGCTCCTGCATGAAATCCTACGAGCAGTACTTC.

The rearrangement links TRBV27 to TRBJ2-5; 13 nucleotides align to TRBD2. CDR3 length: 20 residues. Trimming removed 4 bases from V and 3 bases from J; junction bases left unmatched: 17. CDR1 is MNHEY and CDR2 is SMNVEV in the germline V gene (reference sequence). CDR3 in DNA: TGTGCCAGCAGTTCCACGGGACTAGCGGGACTCTTTCCTCCTGAAGAGACCCAGTACTTC. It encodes CASSSTGLAGLFPPEETQYF.

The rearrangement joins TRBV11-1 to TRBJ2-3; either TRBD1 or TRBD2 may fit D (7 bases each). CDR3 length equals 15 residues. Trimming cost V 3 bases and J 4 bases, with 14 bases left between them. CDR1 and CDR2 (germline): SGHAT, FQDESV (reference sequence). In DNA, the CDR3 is TGTGCCAGCAGCTTCCAACAGGGGAGGGCAGATACGCAGTATTTT. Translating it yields CASSFQQGRADTQYF.

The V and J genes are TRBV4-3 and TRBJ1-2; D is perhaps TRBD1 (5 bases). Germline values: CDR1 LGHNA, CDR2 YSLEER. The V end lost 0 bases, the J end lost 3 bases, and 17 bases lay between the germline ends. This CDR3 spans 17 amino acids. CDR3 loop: CASSQDLSGTVDYGYTF. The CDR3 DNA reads TGCGCCAGCAGCCAAGATCTTTCCGGGACGGTTGACTATGGCTACACCTTC.

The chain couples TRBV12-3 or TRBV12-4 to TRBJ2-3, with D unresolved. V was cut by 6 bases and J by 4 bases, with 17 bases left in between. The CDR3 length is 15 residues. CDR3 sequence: CASRITVLRADTQYF. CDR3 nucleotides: TGTGCCAGCAGAATAACAGTTTTACGGGCAGATACGCAGTATTTT.

The CDR3 protein is CATRGREGSSNQPQHF. The CDR3 nucleotides read TGTGCCACTAGGGGTAGGGAGGGTTCTAGCAATCAGCCCCAGCATTTT. The V call is TRBV10-3, the J call TRBJ1-5; possible D gene TRBD1, 5 bases. CDR1 is ENHRY and CDR2 is SYGVKD in the germline V gene. Trimming shortened V by 10 bases and J by 0 bases, and 19 bases separated the two germline ends. The CDR3 is made up of 16 amino acids.

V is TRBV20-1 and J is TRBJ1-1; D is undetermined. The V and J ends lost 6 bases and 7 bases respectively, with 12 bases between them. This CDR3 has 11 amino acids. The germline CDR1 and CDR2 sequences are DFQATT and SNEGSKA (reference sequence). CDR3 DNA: TGCAGTGCACCCTTGGTGCGTGAAGCTTTCTTT. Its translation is CSAPLVREAFF.

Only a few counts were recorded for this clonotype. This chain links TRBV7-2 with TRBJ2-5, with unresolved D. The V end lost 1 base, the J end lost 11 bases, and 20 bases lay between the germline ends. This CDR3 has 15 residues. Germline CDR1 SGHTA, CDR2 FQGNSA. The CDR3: CASSLDHGVYNEQYF. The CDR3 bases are TGTGCCAGCAGCTTAGATCATGGGGTCTACAATGAGCAGTACTTC.

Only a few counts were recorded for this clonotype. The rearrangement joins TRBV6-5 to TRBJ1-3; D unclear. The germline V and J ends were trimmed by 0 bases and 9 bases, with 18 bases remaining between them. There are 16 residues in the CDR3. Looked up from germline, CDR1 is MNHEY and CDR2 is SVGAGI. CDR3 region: CASSYSSGPGLRTIYF. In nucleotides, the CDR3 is TGTGCCAGCAGTTACTCGAGCGGGCCCGGACTGCGCACCATATATTTT.